This T cell receptor beta chain was captured by sequencing in a study of blood T cell repertoires in COVID-19. The protocol was immunoSEQ multiplex PCR, while the TCRdb copy is restricted to in-frame clones and leaves out a portion. The table lists 310,000 or so clones, 86% of them singletons. V lost 3 bases to trimming and J lost 0 bases; unmatched junction nucleotides: 5. The CDR3 loop spans 18 amino acids. CDR1 is SGHNT and CDR2 is YENEEA in the germline V gene. This TCR was recovered from a woman in her thirties who had recovered from COVID-19. The source material was peripheral blood. This sequence joins TRBV11-3 and TRBJ2-1; TRBD2 aligns across 13 bases. CDR3 nucleotides: TGTGCCAGCAGCTTGGGACTAGCGGGGCGCAGCTCCTACAATGAGCAGTTCTTC. Protein: CASSLGLAGRSSYNEQFF.